This T cell receptor (beta chain) originates from a study of control samples from healthy donors and cancer patients. V gave up 10 bases and J gave up 4 bases, with 17 bases separating them. CDR3 length: 14 residues. CDR1 and CDR2 from the germline V gene are ENHRY and SYGVKD. Measured with immunoSEQ multiplex PCR; TCRdb has only the in-frame clones, and not every one. In the table there are 150,000 to 200,000 clones, around 94% of which are singletons. This sequence was found in a young woman in good health. Sequencing was done on a sample of blood. V is TRBV10-3 and J is TRBJ1-5, with D tentatively TRBD1 (5 bases). The chain's CDR3 is CATSPAGGNQPQHF. The CDR3 DNA reads TGTGCCACCTCGCCAGCGGGGGGGAATCAGCCCCAGCATTTT.